This entry is about one T cell receptor (beta chain). Its specificity is not known. These data are taken from a study of blood T cells in healthy people across ages. Study-wide background: Every two T cells gave about one barcoded beta molecule via template switching. Points from the study as a whole: PBMCs left unsorted prevented a conclusive naive versus antigen-experienced comparison.

Primed by a sample-barcoded 5' primer and a J-beta primer mix, a second PCR proceeded for about 7 to 11 cycles. MiXCR, applied by TCRdb to the 5' RACE reads, yields one record per CDR3 protein. The sample gives 1.5 million to 2 million distinct CDR3 sequences, 49% of which show up once; around 2.1% is in the top ten. This CDR3 region has 13 residues. Germline lookup yields CDR1 SGHTA and CDR2 FQGNSA. The V and J ends lost 0 bases and 4 bases respectively, with 6 bases between them. Per-sample yields of isolated PBMCs were at least 6 million. The chain is built from TRBV7-2 and TRBJ2-5; no clear D. Sequences were obtained from blood. The sequence came from a woman aged 40 to 49 in good health. In nucleotides, the CDR3 is TGTGCCAGCAGCTTAGCGCACCGAGAGACCCAGTACTTC. This sequence encodes CASSLAHRETQYF.